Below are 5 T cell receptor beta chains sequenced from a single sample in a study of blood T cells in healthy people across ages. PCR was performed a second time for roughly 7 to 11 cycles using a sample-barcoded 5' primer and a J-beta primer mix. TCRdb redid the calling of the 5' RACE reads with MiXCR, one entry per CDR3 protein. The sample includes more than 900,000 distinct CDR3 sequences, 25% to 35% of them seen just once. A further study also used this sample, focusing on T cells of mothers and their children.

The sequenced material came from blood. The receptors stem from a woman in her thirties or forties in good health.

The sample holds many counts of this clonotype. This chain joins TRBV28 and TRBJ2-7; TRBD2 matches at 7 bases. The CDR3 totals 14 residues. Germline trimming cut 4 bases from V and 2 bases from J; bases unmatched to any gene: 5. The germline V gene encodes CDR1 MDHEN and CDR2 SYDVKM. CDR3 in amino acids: CASSYSAGAYEQYF. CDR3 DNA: TGTGCCAGCAGTTACAGCGCGGGGGCCTACGAGCAGTACTTC. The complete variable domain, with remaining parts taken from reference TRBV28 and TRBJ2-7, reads DVKVTQSSRYLVKRTGEKVFLECVQDMDHENMFWYRQDPGLGLRLIYFSYDVKMKEKGDIPEGYSVSREKKERFSLILESASTNQTSMYLCASSYSAGAYEQYFGPGTRLTVT.

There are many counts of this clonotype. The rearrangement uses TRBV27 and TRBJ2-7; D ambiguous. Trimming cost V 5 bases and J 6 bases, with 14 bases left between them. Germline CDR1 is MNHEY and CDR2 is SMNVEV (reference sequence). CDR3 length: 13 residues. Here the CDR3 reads CASSLPMGGEQYF. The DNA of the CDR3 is TGTGCCAGCAGTCTTCCTATGGGCGGCGAGCAGTACTTC.

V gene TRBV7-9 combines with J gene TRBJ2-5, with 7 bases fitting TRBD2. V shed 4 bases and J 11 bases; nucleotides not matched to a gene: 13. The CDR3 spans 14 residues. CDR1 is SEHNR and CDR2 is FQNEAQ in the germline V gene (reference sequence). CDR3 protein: CASSSGLVNNEQYF. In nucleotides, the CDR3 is TGTGCCAGCAGCTCTGGACTAGTTAACAATGAGCAGTACTTC.

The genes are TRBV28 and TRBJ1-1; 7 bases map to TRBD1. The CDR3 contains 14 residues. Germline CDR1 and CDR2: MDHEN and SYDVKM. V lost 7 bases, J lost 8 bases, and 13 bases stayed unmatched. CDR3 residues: CASNLGSTGREAFF. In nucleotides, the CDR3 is TGTGCCAGCAACCTTGGCTCGACAGGGAGGGAAGCTTTCTTT.

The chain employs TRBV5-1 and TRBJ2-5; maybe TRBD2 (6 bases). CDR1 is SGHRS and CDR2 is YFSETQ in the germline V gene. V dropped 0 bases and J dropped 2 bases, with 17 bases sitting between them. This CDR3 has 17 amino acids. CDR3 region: CASSLGPRGQLQETQYF. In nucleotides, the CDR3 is TGCGCCAGCAGCTTGGGTCCGCGGGGCCAGCTACAAGAGACCCAGTACTTC.